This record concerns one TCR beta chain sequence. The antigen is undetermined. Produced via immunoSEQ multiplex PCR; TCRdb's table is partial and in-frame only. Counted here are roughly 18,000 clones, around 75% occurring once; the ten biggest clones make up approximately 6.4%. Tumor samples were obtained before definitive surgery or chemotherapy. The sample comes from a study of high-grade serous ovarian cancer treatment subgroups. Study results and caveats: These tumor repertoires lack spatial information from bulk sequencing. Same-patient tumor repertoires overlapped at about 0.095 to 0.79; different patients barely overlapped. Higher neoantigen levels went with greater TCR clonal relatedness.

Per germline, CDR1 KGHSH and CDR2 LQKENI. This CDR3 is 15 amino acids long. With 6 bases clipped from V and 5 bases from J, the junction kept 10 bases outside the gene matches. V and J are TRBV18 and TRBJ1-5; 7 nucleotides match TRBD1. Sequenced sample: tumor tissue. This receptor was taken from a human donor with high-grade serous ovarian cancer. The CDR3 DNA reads TGTGCCAGCTCTTCGAGGAGGACAGGACATCAGCCCCAGCATTTT. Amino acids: CASSSRRTGHQPQHF.